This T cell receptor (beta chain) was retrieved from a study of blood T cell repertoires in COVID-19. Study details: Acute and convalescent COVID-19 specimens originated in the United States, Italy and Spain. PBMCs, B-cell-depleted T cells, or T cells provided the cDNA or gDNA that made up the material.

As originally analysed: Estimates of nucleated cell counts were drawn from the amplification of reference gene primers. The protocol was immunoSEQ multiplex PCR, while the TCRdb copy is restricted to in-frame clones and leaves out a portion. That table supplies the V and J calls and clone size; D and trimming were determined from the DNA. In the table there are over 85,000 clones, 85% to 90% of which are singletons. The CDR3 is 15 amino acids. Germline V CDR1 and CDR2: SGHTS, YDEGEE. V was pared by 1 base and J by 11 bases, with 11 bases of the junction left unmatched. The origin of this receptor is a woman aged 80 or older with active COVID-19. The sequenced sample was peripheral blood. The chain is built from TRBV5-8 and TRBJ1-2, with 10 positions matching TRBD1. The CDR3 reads CASSLYGTGATRYTF. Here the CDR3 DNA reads TGTGCCAGCAGCTTGTACGGGACAGGGGCCACTCGGTACACCTTC. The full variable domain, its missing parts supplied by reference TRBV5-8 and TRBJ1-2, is EAGVTQSPTHLIKTRGQQATLRCSPISGHTSVYWYQQALGLGLQFLLWYDEGEERNRGNFPPRFSGRQFPNYSSELNVNALELEDSALYLCASSLYGTGATRYTFGSGTRLTVV.